These 4 T cell receptor beta chains were sequenced from one sample in a study of T cells in Graves' hyperthyroidism and ophthalmopathy (dated by TCRdb to the late 2010s). The receptor library was made with multiplex PCR. Sequenced on an Illumina HiSeq 2000. Amplification of TCR beta CDR3 regions was carried out from RNA transcripts. The first round of RT-PCR for the TCR CDR3 was performed with the HTBI primer set and the Qiagen OneStep RT-PCR kit. TCRdb handled the public reads itself, with Q25 trimming in fastp and clone calling in MiXCR, and kept productive beta chains. CDR3 protein sequences are deduplicated, and each keeps its most common genes and DNA. For this sample there are roughly 500,000 distinct CDR3 sequences; less than 25% appear just once. Less than 65% of the sample is taken by the ten largest. Material for sequencing was blood. All receptors derive from a woman aged 70-85 years with Graves' ophthalmopathy.

This chain connects TRBV7-2 to TRBJ2-1; TRBD2 matches at 8 bases. The V and J ends lost 0 bases and 5 bases, in that order; junction bases with no gene match: 6. The germline V gene has CDR1 SGHTA and CDR2 FQGNSA. The CDR3 length is 16 residues. Here the CDR3 DNA reads TGTGCCAGCAGCTTAGCGGTCCTAGCGGGCCACAATGAGCAGTTCTTC. Translated, it gives CASSLAVLAGHNEQFF.

This clonotype has ten or more counts. The chain is built from TRBV6-2 or TRBV6-3 and TRBJ2-2; 10 nucleotides align to TRBD2. Germline CDR1 and CDR2: MNHEY and SVGEGT. V shed 2 bases, J shed 7 bases, and the junction held 7 bases outside the gene matches. The CDR3 totals 16 residues. In DNA form, the CDR3 reads TGTGCCAGCAGTTACCCTCTAGCGGGAGTGATCGGGGAGCTGTTTTTT. It yields the protein CASSYPLAGVIGELFF.

This clonotype was picked up many times. The rearrangement joins TRBV12-3 or TRBV12-4 to TRBJ2-5; D may be TRBD1 or TRBD2 (5 bases each). The CDR3 spans 11 residues. V was shortened by 9 bases and J by 4 bases, with 9 bases between the two germline ends. The CDR3 region has the DNA TGTGCCAGTGGGGGACGAGAGACCCAGTACTTC. Amino acid sequence: CASGGRETQYF.

This clonotype was counted many times. The chain has TRBV11-2 and TRBJ2-3; TRBD2 is a possible D gene (6 bases). Trimming took off 7 bases at V and 0 bases at J, with 17 bases between the two ends. The CDR3 has 16 residues. The germline V gene encodes CDR1 SGHAT and CDR2 FQNNGV. This CDR3 is CASTLISGVSTDTQYF. CDR3 sequence (DNA): TGTGCCAGCACCCTCATCTCGGGGGTCAGCACAGATACGCAGTATTTT.